These 27 T cell receptor beta chains came from one sample sequenced in a study of T-cell reconstitution after alpha-beta-depleted transplantation in children. Unique molecular identifiers tagged the TCRbeta library. TCRdb re-derived calls from the PCR reads in MiXCR, one entry per CDR3 protein. The sample holds around 250,000 distinct CDR3 sequences, 7.5% to 9.5% seen once. Material: PBMCs, mostly from graft donor cells, obtained 180 days after TCRalphabeta/CD19-depleted stem cell transplant. The receptors here all came from a male patient between 10 and 17 years old who had a stem cell transplant for acute lymphoblastic leukemia, so the T cells may come from the graft donor.

This clonotype has ten or more counts. The chain is built from TRBV28 and TRBJ1-1, with TRBD1 identical over 8 bases. Germline lookup yields CDR1 MDHEN and CDR2 SYDVKM. Losses at the gene ends were 4 bases for V and 4 bases for J; bases not matched to a gene: 2. The CDR3 extends over 13 amino acids. The DNA of the CDR3 is TGTGCCAGCAGTTACAGGGGGGTCACTGAAGCTTTCTTT. Translated, it gives CASSYRGVTEAFF.

This clonotype was found many times. V is TRBV29-1 and J is TRBJ2-5; unclear D gene. Trimming cost V 1 base and J 5 bases, with 11 bases left between them. CDR1 and CDR2 from the germline V gene are SQVTM and ANQGSEA. The CDR3 spans 13 residues. CDR3 DNA sequence: TGCAGCGTTGAAGTCCCGGGTCCGGAGACCCAGTACTTC. Its translation: CSVEVPGPETQYF.

This clonotype was picked up many times. J is TRBJ1-2 and V is TRBV27; 10 nucleotides agree with TRBD1. The CDR3 length is 15 residues. J lost 4 bases, V lost 5 bases, and 7 bases had no gene match. Germline V gene lookup returns CDR1 MNHEY and CDR2 SMNVEV (reference sequence). CDR3 region: CASSATGGVGYGYTF. In nucleotides, the CDR3 is TGTGCCAGCAGTGCGACAGGGGGCGTCGGCTATGGCTACACCTTC.

This clonotype was picked up many times. The chain uses TRBV3-1 and TRBJ2-3; 7 nucleotides match TRBD1. Germline V gives CDR1 LGHDT, CDR2 YNNKEL (reference sequence). V gave up 2 bases and J gave up 3 bases; unmatched junction bases: 8. This CDR3 has 16 residues. The CDR3 nucleotides read TGTGCCAGCAGCCAACGCCTTACAGGGGTAACAGATACGCAGTATTTT. Translated: CASSQRLTGVTDTQYF.

This clonotype occurred many times. This chain uses TRBV28 with TRBJ2-7; 8 bases line up with TRBD2. This CDR3 is 13 amino acids long. Germline CDR1 MDHEN, CDR2 SYDVKM. The V and J ends lost 7 bases and 5 bases, in that order; junction bases with no gene match: 7. The CDR3 reads CASNPAGRDEQYF. CDR3 DNA sequence: TGTGCCAGCAACCCGGCCGGGAGGGACGAGCAGTACTTC.

This clonotype was detected ten times or more. The chain uses TRBV7-3 and TRBJ2-1; perhaps TRBD2 as D (6 bases). Germline CDR1 reads SGHTA; CDR2 reads FQGTGA. The CDR3 runs 15 residues. V lost 2 bases and J 0 bases, leaving 8 bases between the germline ends. The CDR3: CASSLSGGSYNEQFF. The CDR3 DNA reads TGTGCCAGCAGCTTATCCGGGGGCTCCTACAATGAGCAGTTCTTC.

This clonotype came up many times. CDR3 sequence reads: CATRGTSNTGELFF. The DNA for the CDR3 is TGTGCCACCAGGGGGACTTCGAACACCGGGGAGCTGTTTTTT. The V gene is TRBV24-1, the J gene TRBJ2-2; a weak D match, TRBD2 (6 bases). This CDR3 region has 14 residues. Germline CDR1 is KGHDR and CDR2 is SFDVKD. Deletions cut 7 bases from V and 0 bases from J, with 8 bases between.

This clonotype has at least ten counts. The chain uses TRBV12-3 or TRBV12-4 and TRBJ2-2; TRBD2 agrees at 13 bases. Trimming took 6 bases from V and 5 from J; bases not matched to a gene: 3. The CDR3 runs 15 residues. The CDR3 loop reads CASRRLAGGTGELFF. The CDR3 DNA sequence: TGTGCCAGCAGACGACTAGCGGGGGGAACCGGGGAGCTGTTTTTT.

This clonotype has ten or more counts. The rearrangement uses TRBV27 and TRBJ1-6; TRBD1 might be the D (5 bases). The germline V and J ends were trimmed by 3 bases and 4 bases, with 10 bases remaining between them. The CDR3 length is 15 residues. Per germline, CDR1 MNHEY and CDR2 SMNVEV (reference sequence). CDR3 loop: CASSLAGQYNSPLHF. The CDR3, as DNA: TGTGCCAGCAGTTTGGCAGGGCAATATAATTCACCCCTCCACTTT.

At least ten counts were recorded for this clonotype. The chain carries TRBV3-1 and TRBJ2-7; 9 bases line up with TRBD2. Germline loops: CDR1 LGHDT, CDR2 YNNKEL (reference sequence). J lost 5 bases, V lost 4 bases, and 9 bases had no gene match. The CDR3 runs to 15 residues. CDR3 coding DNA: TGTGCCAGCAGCCTCTTGAGCGGGGGGAAAAACGAGCAGTACTTC. Amino acids: CASSLLSGGKNEQYF.

The sample holds a few counts of this clonotype. The V and J genes are TRBV6-1 and TRBJ2-1; TRBD2 aligns across 7 bases. J was trimmed by 5 bases and V by 4 bases; bases with no gene match: 5. This CDR3 is built from 14 residues. CDR1 is MNHNS and CDR2 is SASEGT in the germline V gene. Here the CDR3 reads CASSGGGSHNEQFF. The CDR3 DNA follows: TGTGCCAGCAGTGGGGGGGGTTCCCACAATGAGCAGTTCTTC.

Ten or more counts support this clonotype. The gene calls are TRBV20-1 and TRBJ1-1; unclear D gene. With 3 bases removed from V and 10 bases from J, the gap between germline ends came to 12 bases. The CDR3 covers 11 residues. The germline CDR1 and CDR2 sequences are DFQATT and SNEGSKA (reference sequence). The CDR3 sequence is CSARMGRGAFF. The CDR3 DNA reads as TGCAGTGCTAGGATGGGGAGAGGAGCTTTCTTT.

There are many counts of this clonotype. The V call is TRBV6-2 or TRBV6-3, the J call TRBJ2-7; no firm D call. V lost 6 bases and J lost 12, with 18 bases in between. The CDR3 runs 12 residues. Germline CDR1 MNHEY, CDR2 SVGEGT. CDR3 coding DNA: TGTGCCAGCAGCCCCCCGCGGACGCGAGGGTACTTC. Amino acids: CASSPPRTRGYF.

This clonotype was seen many times. V is TRBV5-5 and J is TRBJ2-2; maybe TRBD1 (5 bases). The V end lost 4 bases, the J end lost 5 bases, and 12 bases lay between the germline ends. The CDR3 sequence is 14 residues long. Germline loops: CDR1 SGHKS, CDR2 YYEKEE (reference sequence). The CDR3 loop is CASSPSAGTGELFF. The CDR3 nucleotides read TGTGCCAGCAGCCCTTCGGCAGGGACCGGGGAGCTGTTTTTT.

Only a few counts were recorded for this clonotype. The rearrangement links TRBV5-6 to TRBJ1-4; TRBD1 matches at 10 bases. V trimming: 4 bases; J trimming: 12 bases; junction bases outside the gene matches: 12. The germline V gene encodes CDR1 SGHDT and CDR2 YYEEEE. The CDR3 runs to 15 residues. CDR3: CASSAGTGAHRELFF. In DNA form, the CDR3 reads TGTGCCAGCAGCGCCGGGACAGGGGCCCACCGGGAACTGTTTTTT.

This clonotype was counted at least ten times. The chain uses TRBV4-2 and TRBJ2-2; D may correspond to TRBD1 or TRBD2 (5 bases each). Germline V gives CDR1 LGHNA, CDR2 YNFKEQ. This CDR3 spans 15 amino acids. Trimming removed 4 bases from V and 6 bases from J, with 15 bases in between. This CDR3 is CASSPRDLFSGELFF. Here the CDR3 DNA reads TGTGCCAGCAGCCCTCGGGACCTTTTTTCCGGGGAGCTGTTTTTT.

Notes on this clonotype: A much larger clone sits a single nucleotide away, making a read error possible. The chain carries TRBV5-1 and TRBJ2-7; 7 bases are shared with TRBD2. Trimming took 5 bases from V and 2 from J; bases not matched to a gene: 10. CDR3 length equals 15 residues. CDR1 and CDR2 from the germline V gene are SGHRS and YFSETQ. CDR3 sequence (DNA): TGCGCCAGCAGTTCCAGGACTAGACTCCCCTACGAGCAGTACTTC. Protein: CASSSRTRLPYEQYF. The entire variable domain, with the rest obtained from reference TRBV5-1 and TRBJ2-7, is as follows: KAGVTQTPRYLIKTRGQQVTLSCSPISGHRSVSWYQQTPGQGLQFLFEYFSETQRNKGNFPGRFSGRQFSNSRSEMNVSTLELGDSALYLCASSSRTRLPYEQYFGPGTRLTVT.

This clonotype has at least ten counts. The chain is built from TRBV7-3 and TRBJ2-2; 10 positions match TRBD2. The CDR3 covers 17 residues. Germline CDR1 reads SGHTA; CDR2 reads FQGTGA. Trimming cost V 6 bases and J 7 bases; bases outside gene matches: 14. The chain's CDR3 is CASSSKVPSGGSGELFF. CDR3 coding DNA: TGTGCCAGCAGTTCCAAGGTCCCTAGCGGGGGAAGCGGGGAGCTGTTTTTT.

In its sample, this clonotype was seen many times. The V gene is TRBV12-3 or TRBV12-4, the J gene TRBJ2-1, with TRBD1 as a possible D gene (6 bases). The CDR3 extends over 14 amino acids. The ends were cut back, 5 bases at V and 2 bases at J, with 10 bases in the middle. CDR3 DNA sequence: TGTGCCAGCAGTCAGGGGTTGACCTACAATGAGCAGTTCTTC. Protein product: CASSQGLTYNEQFF.

The V gene is TRBV7-2, the J gene TRBJ2-2, with TRBD2 matching over 7 bases. With V trimmed by 5 bases and J by 7 bases, 7 bases remained unmatched. This CDR3 is built from 14 residues. The germline V gene has CDR1 SGHTA and CDR2 FQGNSA. In DNA form, the CDR3 reads TGTGCCAGCAGCCGGACTAGGGCCGGCGGGGAGCTGTTTTTT. Translating gives CASSRTRAGGELFF.

This clonotype has at least ten counts. The chain has TRBV7-2 and TRBJ2-3, with D maybe TRBD1 (5 bases). CDR1 and CDR2 from the germline V gene are SGHTA and FQGNSA. This CDR3 contains 15 residues. Between the trimmed V and J ends, which lost 3 bases and 1 base, there was a span of 11 bases. CDR3 loop: CASSFGARRTDTQYF. The CDR3 coding sequence is TGTGCCAGCAGCTTTGGGGCACGACGCACAGATACGCAGTATTTT.

V gene TRBV28 combines with J gene TRBJ2-4; tentatively, D is TRBD2 (7 bases). Germline loops: CDR1 MDHEN, CDR2 SYDVKM. This CDR3 is built from 16 residues. Trimming removed 5 bases at V and 7 bases at J, with 21 bases between. DNA of the CDR3: TGTGCCAGCAGTCCCTGGGAGGGGGGGGCTGAGAACATTCAGTACTTC. This translates into CASSPWEGGAENIQYF.

The table lists this clonotype with many counts. The rearrangement links TRBV7-3 to TRBJ1-1; D not certain. The V gene's germline CDR1 is SGHTA and CDR2 FQGTGA. The CDR3 has 19 amino acids. The V end lost 4 bases, the J end lost 0 bases, and 24 bases lay between the germline ends. The CDR3 reads CASSSKKQYSACMNTEAFF. As DNA, the CDR3 is TGTGCCAGCAGCTCAAAAAAACAGTATTCGGCATGCATGAACACTGAAGCTTTCTTT.

This clonotype was seen repeatedly, ten times or more. The chain combines TRBV4-3 with TRBJ1-1; 11 bases are shared with TRBD1. The J segment lost 6 bases and the V segment lost 4 bases, leaving 10 bases of the junction unmatched. The CDR3 consists of 16 residues. Germline V CDR1 and CDR2: LGHNA, YSLEER. CDR3 protein: CASSLTLPGQGAEAFF. The CDR3 nucleotides are TGCGCCAGCAGCCTTACCCTTCCGGGACAGGGGGCTGAAGCTTTCTTT.

There are many counts of this clonotype. V and J are TRBV6-5 and TRBJ2-2, with 7 bases matching TRBD2. The CDR3 spans 13 residues. Germline V lookup: CDR1 MNHEY, CDR2 SVGAGI. V was clipped by 8 bases and J by 4 bases; unmatched bases: 4. The DNA for the CDR3 is TGTGCCAGCGGGGGGGTGCCCACCGGGGAGCTGTTTTTT. It translates to CASGGVPTGELFF.

This clonotype was seen many times. CDR3 loop: CASSLFGGRLNTEAFF. CDR3 in DNA: TGTGCCAGCAGCCTCTTCGGGGGACGTTTGAACACTGAAGCTTTCTTT. The chain joins TRBV12-3 or TRBV12-4 to TRBJ1-1, with D possibly being TRBD1 (5 bases). The length of the CDR3 is 16 residues. V lost 6 bases and J 0 bases, leaving 17 bases between the germline ends.

The table lists this clonotype with many counts. This CDR3 reads CASSLDGLPLGTEAFF. The CDR3 coding sequence is TGTGCCAGCAGTCTAGACGGACTGCCGCTGGGCACTGAAGCTTTCTTT. The rearrangement joins TRBV6-5 to TRBJ1-1; unclear D gene. Germline V gene sequence: CDR1 MNHEY, CDR2 SVGAGI. The V gene lost 5 bases and the J gene lost 4 bases, with 20 bases spanning the gap. This CDR3 region has 16 residues.